The TCR beta chain described here comes from a study of molecular identifiers for immune sequencing clone quantification. Study summary: Across replicate runs, RNA obtained from about 21,000 or 97,000 naive CD8 cells was divided into five, with four undergoing sequencing.

Researchers sorted naive CD8 T cells as cells that were CD8+CD4-CCR7+CD45RA+. Looked up from germline, CDR1 is MGHRA and CDR2 is YSYEKL. The ends were cut back, 4 bases at V and 1 base at J, with 10 bases in the middle. The CDR3 covers 14 residues. TCRdb re-called the PCR reads through MiXCR, storing one row per CDR3 protein. The repertoire holds around 480,000 distinct CDR3 sequences, with roughly 25% as singletons. This clonotype was picked up many times. Its antigen remains unidentified. Findings and limits, study-wide: Detectable among roughly 920,000 naive cells, according to reports, was Jurkat TCR RNA spiked in from one cell.

The sequenced material came from naive CD8+ T cells from blood, with Jurkat cell RNA spiked in. Subset noted: FACS-sorted CD8+CD4-CCR7+CD45RA+ naive T cells. This clonotype was obtained from a human donor in good health. Some libraries in this study had Jurkat cell RNA spiked in. V gene TRBV4-1 combines with J gene TRBJ1-1; TRBD1 might be the D (6 bases). The CDR3 spells CASSLRQANTEAFF. In DNA, the CDR3 is TGCGCCAGCAGCCTTAGACAGGCGAACACTGAAGCTTTCTTT.